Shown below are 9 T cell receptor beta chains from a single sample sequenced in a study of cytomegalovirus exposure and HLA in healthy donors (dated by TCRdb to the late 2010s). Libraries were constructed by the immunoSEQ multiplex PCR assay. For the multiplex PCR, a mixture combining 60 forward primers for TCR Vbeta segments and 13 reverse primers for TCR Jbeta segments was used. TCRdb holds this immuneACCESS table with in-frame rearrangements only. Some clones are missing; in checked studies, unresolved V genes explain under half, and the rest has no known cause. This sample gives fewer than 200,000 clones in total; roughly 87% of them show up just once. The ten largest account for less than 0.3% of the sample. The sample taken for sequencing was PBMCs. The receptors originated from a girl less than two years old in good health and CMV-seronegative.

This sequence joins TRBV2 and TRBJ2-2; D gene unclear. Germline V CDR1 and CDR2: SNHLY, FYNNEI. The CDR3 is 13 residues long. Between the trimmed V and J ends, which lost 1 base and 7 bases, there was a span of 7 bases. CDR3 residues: CASSEGLRGELFF. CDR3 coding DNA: TGTGCCAGCAGTGAAGGTTTGCGCGGGGAGCTGTTTTTT.

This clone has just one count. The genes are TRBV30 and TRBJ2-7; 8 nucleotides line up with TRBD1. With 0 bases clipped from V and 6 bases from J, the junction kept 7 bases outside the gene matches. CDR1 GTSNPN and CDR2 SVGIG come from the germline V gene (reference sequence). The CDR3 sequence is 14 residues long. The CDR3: CAWSVLGQGGEQYF. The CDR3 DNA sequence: TGTGCCTGGAGTGTACTTGGACAGGGTGGCGAGCAGTACTTC.

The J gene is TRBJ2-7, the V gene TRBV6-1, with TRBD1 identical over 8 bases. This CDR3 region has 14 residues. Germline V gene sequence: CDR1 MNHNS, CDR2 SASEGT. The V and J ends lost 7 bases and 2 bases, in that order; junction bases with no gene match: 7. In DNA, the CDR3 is TGTGCCAGCATCTTAGGACAGGGCGCCTACGAGCAGTACTTC. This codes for CASILGQGAYEQYF.

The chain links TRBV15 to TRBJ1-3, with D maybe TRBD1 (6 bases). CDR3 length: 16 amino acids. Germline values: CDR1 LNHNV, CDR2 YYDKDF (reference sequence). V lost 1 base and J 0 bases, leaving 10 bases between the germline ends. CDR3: CATSRARTDSGNTIYF. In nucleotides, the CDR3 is TGTGCCACCAGCAGAGCCCGGACAGACTCTGGAAACACCATATATTTT.

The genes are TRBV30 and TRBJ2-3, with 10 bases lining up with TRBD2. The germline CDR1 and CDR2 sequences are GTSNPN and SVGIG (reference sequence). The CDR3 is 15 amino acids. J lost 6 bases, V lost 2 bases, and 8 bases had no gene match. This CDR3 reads CAWSSIGTSVDTQYF. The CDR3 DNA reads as TGTGCCTGGAGTTCAATCGGGACTAGCGTGGATACGCAGTATTTT.

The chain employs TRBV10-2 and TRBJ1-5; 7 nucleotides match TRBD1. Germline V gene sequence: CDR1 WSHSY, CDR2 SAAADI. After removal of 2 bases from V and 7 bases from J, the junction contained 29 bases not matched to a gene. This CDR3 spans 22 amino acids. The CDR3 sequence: CASSETILGQVLKALGPQPQHF. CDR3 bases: TGCGCCAGCAGTGAGACAATACTCGGACAGGTTTTGAAGGCCCTAGGCCCCCAGCCCCAGCATTTT.

CDR3 region: CASSNRVGNQPQHF. For the CDR3, the DNA is TGTGCCAGCAGTAACAGGGTGGGCAATCAGCCCCAGCATTTT. V is TRBV6-5 and J is TRBJ1-5; TRBD1 is a possible D gene (6 bases). Trimming shortened V by 5 bases and J by 2 bases, and 10 bases separated the two germline ends. Germline CDR1 and CDR2: MNHEY and SVGAGI. The CDR3 runs to 14 residues.

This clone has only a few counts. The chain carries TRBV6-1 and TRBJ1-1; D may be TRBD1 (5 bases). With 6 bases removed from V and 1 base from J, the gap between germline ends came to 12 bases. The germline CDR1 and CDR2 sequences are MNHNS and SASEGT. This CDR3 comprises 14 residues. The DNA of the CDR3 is TGTGCCAGCAGGAACTCGGACACGAACACTGAAGCTTTCTTT. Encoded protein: CASRNSDTNTEAFF.

The CDR3 nucleotides read TGCAGCGTTGAAAGGCGGGAGCTTACAGATACGCAGTATTTT. This encodes CSVERRELTDTQYF. This chain joins TRBV29-1 and TRBJ2-3; 7 positions agree with TRBD2. The V gene end was trimmed by 2 bases and the J gene end by 3 bases; junction bases not matched to a gene: 5. Germline values: CDR1 SQVTM, CDR2 ANQGSEA. CDR3 length: 14 residues.